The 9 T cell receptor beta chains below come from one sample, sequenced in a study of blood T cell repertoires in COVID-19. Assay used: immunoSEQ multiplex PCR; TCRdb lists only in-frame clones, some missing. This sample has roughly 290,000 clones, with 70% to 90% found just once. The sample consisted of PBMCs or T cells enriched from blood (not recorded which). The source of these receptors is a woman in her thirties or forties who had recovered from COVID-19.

CDR3 residues: CASSSTSGSFLLGTQYF. In DNA form, the CDR3 reads TGTGCCAGCAGCAGTACTAGCGGGAGTTTCCTTTTGGGAACCCAGTACTTC. V is TRBV21-1 and J is TRBJ2-5; the listed D gene, TRBD2, was not tested against the DNA. TRBV21-1 is a pseudogene. The CDR3 consists of 17 residues.

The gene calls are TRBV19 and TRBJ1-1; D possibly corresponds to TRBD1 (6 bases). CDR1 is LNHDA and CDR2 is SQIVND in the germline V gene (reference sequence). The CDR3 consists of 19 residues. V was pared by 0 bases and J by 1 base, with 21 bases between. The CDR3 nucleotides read TGTGCCAGTAGTATAGATCTCCTCCGTCAGGGGAAGAAGAACACTGAAGCTTTCTTT. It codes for CASSIDLLRQGKKNTEAFF.

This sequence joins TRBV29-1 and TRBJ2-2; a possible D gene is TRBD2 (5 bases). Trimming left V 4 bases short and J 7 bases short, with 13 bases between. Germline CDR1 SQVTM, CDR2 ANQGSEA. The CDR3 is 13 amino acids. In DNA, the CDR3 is TGCAGCGTTGGGAGGAGCGTCGACGGGGAGCTGTTTTTT. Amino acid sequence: CSVGRSVDGELFF.

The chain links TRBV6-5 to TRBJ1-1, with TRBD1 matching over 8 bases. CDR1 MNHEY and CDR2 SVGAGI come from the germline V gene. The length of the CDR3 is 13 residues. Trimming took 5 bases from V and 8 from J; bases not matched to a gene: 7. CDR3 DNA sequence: TGTGCCAGCAGTCCTCCGGGACAGGACGAAGCTTTCTTT. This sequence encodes CASSPPGQDEAFF.

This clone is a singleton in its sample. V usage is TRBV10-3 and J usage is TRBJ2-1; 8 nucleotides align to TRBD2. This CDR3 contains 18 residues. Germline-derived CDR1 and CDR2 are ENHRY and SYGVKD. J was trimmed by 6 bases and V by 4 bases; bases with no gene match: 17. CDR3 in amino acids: CAISGRESGRTGGNEQFF. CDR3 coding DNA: TGTGCCATCAGTGGTCGGGAGAGCGGGAGAACGGGGGGCAATGAGCAGTTCTTC.

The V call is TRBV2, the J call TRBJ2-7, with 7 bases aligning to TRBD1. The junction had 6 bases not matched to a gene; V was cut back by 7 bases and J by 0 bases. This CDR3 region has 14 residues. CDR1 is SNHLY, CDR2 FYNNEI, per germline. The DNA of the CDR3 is TGTGCCAGCACCGGGGCAGGGGGCTCCTACGAGCAGTACTTC. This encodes CASTGAGGSYEQYF.

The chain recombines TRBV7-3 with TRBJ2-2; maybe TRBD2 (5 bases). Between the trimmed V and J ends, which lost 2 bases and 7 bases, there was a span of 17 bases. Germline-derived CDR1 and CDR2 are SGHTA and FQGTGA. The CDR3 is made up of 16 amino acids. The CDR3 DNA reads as TGTGCCAGCAGCTTATTAGGAGTACCCGGGGTCGGGGAGCTGTTTTTT. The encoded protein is CASSLLGVPGVGELFF.

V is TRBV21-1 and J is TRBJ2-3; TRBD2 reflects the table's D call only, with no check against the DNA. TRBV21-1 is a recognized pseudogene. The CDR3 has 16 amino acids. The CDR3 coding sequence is TGTGCCAGCAGCAAAGCTGGTAGTGGTCGCACAGATACGCAGTATTTT. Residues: CASSKAGSGRTDTQYF.

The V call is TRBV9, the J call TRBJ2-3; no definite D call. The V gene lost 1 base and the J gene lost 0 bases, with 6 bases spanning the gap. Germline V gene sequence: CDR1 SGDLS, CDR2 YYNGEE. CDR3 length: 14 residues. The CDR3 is CASSVSTSTDTQYF. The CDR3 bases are TGTGCCAGCAGCGTATCTACTAGCACAGATACGCAGTATTTT.